This T cell receptor (beta chain) comes out of a study of blood T cell repertoires in COVID-19. Participants had their cohort set by participant-reported clinical history. Original analysis: Scientists estimated how many nucleated cells there were by amplifying reference gene primers. The assay was immunoSEQ multiplex PCR, and TCRdb's table has in-frame clones only and misses some. The V and J calls and clone size were taken over from that table, and D and trimming were inferred from the DNA. The table includes some 300,000 clones, 89% detected once. Trimming took 6 bases from V and 0 from J, leaving 17 bases between them. CDR1 and CDR2 from the germline V gene are LNHDA and SQIVND (reference sequence). The CDR3 length is 16 residues.

This chain uses TRBV19 with TRBJ1-2, with a weak D call TRBD1 (5 bases). The sample taken for sequencing was PBMCs or T cells enriched from blood (not recorded which). The TCR sequence derives from a woman in her thirties or forties who had recovered from COVID-19. CDR3 nucleotide sequence: TGTGCCAGTAGCTCGGCAGGGAAAAGGGCTAACTATGGCTACACCTTC. Its protein product is CASSSAGKRANYGYTF.